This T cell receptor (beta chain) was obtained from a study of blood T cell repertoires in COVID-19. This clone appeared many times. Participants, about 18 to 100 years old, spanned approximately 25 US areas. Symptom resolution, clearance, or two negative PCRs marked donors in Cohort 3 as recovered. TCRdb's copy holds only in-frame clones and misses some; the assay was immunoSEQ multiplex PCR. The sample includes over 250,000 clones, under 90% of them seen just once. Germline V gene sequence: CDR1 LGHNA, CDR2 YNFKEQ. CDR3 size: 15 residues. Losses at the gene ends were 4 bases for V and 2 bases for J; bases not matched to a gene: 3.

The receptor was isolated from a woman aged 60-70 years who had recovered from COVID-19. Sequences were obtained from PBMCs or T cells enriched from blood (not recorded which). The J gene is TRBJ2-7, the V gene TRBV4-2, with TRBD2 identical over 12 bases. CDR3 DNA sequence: TGTGCCAGCAGCCCTACTAGCGGGGGGACCTACGAGCAGTACTTC. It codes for CASSPTSGGTYEQYF.